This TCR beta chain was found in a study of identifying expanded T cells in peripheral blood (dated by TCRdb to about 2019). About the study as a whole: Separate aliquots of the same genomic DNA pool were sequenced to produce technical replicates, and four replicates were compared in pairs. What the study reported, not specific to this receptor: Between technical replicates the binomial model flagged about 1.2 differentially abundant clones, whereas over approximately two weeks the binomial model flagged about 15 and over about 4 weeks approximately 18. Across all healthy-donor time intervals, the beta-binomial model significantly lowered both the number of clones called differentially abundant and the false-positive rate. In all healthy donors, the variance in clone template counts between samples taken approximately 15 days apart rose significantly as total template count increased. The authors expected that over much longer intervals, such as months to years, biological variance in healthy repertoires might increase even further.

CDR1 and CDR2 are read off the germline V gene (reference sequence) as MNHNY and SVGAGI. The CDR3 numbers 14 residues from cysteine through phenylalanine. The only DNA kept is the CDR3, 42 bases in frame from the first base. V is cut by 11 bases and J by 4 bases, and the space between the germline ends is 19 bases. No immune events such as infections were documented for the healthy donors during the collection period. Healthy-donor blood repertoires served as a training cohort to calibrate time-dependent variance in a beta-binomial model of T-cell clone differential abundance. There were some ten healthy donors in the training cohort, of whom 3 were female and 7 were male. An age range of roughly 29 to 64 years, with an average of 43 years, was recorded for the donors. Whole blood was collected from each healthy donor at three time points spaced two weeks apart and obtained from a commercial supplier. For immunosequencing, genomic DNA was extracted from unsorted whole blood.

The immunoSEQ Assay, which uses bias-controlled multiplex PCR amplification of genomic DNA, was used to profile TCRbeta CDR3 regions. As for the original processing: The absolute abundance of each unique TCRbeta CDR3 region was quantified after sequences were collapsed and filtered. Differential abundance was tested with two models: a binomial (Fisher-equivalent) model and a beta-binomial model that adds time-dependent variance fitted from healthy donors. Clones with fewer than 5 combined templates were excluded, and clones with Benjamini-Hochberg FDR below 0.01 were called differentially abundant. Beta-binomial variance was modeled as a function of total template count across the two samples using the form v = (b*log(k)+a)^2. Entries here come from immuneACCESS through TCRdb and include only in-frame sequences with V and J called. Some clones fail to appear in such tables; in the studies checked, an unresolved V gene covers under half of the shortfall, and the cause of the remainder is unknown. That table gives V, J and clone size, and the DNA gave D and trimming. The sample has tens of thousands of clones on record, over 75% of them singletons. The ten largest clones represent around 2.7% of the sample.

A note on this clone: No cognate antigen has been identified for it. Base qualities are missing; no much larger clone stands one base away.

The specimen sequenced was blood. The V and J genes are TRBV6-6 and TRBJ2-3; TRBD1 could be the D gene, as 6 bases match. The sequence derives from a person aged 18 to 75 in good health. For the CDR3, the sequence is CAGSRGSPSDTQYF. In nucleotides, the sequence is TGTGCCGGCTCGAGGGGGAGTCCTTCAGATACGCAGTATTTT.